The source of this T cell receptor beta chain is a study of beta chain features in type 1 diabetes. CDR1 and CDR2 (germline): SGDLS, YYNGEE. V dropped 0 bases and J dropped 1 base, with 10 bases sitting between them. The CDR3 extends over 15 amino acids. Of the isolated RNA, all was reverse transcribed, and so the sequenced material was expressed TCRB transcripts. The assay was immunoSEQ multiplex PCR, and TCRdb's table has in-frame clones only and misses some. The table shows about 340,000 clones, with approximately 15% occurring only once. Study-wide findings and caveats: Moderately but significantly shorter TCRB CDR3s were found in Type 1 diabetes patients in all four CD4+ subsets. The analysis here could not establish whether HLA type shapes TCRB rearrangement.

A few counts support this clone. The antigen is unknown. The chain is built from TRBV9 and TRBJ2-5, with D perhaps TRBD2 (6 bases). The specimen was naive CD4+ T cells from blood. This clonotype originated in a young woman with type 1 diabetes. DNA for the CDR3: TGTGCCAGCAGCGTAGGGGGGAGGACCCAAGAGACCCAGTACTTC. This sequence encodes CASSVGGRTQETQYF.